This TCR beta chain was documented in a study of control samples from healthy donors and cancer patients. Method: immunoSEQ multiplex PCR; TCRdb's copy keeps in-frame clones and lacks some. The sample has some 150,000 clones; 96% are singletons. CDR1 and CDR2 (germline): SQVTM, ANQGSEA. Trimming at V came to 6 bases and at J to 0 bases, leaving 5 bases not matched to a gene. The CDR3 has 14 residues. The chain uses TRBV29-1 and TRBJ1-3; 7 positions match TRBD1. The sequence was collected from a woman in her twenties or thirties in good health. The sample consisted of blood. CDR3 nucleotides: TGCAGCGTGGTGGACAGGAACTCTGGAAACACCATATATTTT. Protein: CSVVDRNSGNTIYF.